This T cell receptor (beta chain) was retrieved from a study of blood T cell repertoires in COVID-19. Study-wide background: COVID-19 samples from acute and convalescent phases originated in the United States, Italy and Spain.

This CDR3 is 15 amino acids long. The ends lost 3 bases at V and 4 bases at J; junction bases unmatched: 6. Germline CDR1 reads MNHEY; CDR2 reads SMNVEV (reference sequence). Followed over time, Seattle patients had been enrolled while infection was active. As handled by the study authors: The assay estimated nucleated cells by amplifying reference gene primers. The table came from immunoSEQ multiplex PCR; TCRdb's copy has only in-frame clones and leaves some out. Clone size and V and J calls were adopted from that table, with D and trimming inferred from the DNA. The sample includes 190,000 or so clones, 94% seen only once; the top ten take 0.6% to 0.8%.

This TCR was recovered from a man in his thirties or forties with COVID-19, enrolled during active disease. The gene calls are TRBV27 and TRBJ2-1; 7 nucleotides agree with TRBD1. The sequenced material came from peripheral blood. The CDR3 is CASSLAQGVYNEQFF. The CDR3, as DNA: TGTGCCAGCAGTTTGGCTCAGGGGGTTTACAATGAGCAGTTCTTC.